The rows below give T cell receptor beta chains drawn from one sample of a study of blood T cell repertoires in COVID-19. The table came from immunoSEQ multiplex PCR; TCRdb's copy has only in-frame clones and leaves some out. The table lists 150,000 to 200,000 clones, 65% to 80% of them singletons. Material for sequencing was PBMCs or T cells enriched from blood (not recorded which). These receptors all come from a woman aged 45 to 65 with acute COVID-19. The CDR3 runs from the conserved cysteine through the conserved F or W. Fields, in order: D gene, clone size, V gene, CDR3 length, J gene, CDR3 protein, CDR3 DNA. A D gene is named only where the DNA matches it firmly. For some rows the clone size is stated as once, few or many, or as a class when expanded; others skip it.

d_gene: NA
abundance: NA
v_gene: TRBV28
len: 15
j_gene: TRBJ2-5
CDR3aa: CASRPYRDRAETQYF
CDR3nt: TGTGCCAGCAGGCCCTACAGGGATCGAGCGGAGACCCAGTACTTC

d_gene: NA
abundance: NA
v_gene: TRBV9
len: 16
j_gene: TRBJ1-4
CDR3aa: CASSPHHTSTNEKLFF
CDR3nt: TGTGCCAGCAGCCCACATCACACCTCAACTAATGAAAAACTGTTTTTT

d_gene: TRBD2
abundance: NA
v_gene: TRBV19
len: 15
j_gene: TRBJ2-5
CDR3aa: CASSGSGGAGETQYF
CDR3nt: TGTGCCAGTAGTGGTAGCGGGGGGGCGGGAGAGACCCAGTACTTC

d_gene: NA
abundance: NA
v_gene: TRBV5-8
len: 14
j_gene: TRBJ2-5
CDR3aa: CASSRGLGSETQYF
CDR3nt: TGTGCCAGCAGCCGGGGTTTGGGGTCGGAGACCCAGTACTTC

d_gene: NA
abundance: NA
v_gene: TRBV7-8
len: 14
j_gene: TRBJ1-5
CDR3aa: CASSSTGSDQPQHF
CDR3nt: TGTGCCAGCAGCTCGACAGGATCAGATCAGCCCCAGCATTTT

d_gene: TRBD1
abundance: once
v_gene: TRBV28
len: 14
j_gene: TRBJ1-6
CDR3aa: CASRRDREDSPLHF
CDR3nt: TGTGCCAGCAGACGGGACAGGGAGGATTCACCCCTCCACTTT

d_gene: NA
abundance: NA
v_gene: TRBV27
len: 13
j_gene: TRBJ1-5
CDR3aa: CASSYAGGQPQHF
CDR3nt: TGTGCCAGCAGTTACGCGGGGGGTCAGCCCCAGCATTTT

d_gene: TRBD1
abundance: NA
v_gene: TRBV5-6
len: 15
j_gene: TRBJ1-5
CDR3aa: CASSSRGLDNQPQHF
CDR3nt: TGTGCCAGCAGCTCCAGGGGGCTAGACAATCAGCCCCAGCATTTT

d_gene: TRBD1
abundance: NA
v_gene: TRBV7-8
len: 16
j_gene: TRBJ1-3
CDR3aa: CASLPVITGVGNTIYF
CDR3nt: TGTGCCAGCCTTCCGGTTATTACAGGGGTCGGAAACACCATATATTTT

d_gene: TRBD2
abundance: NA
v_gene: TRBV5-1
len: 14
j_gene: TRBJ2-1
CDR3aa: CASSFGTSGGAQFF
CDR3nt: TGCGCCAGCAGCTTCGGTACTAGCGGGGGGGCGCAGTTCTTC

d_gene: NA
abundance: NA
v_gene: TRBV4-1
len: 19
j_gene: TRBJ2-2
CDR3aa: CASSQDRASPRRNTGELFF
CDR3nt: TGCGCCAGCAGCCAAGATCGGGCTAGCCCCCGGCGGAACACCGGGGAGCTGTTTTTT

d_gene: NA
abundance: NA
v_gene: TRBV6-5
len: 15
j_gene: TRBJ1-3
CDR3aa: CASSYEGLSGNTIYF
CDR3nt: TGTGCCAGCAGTTACGAGGGCCTCTCTGGAAACACCATATATTTT

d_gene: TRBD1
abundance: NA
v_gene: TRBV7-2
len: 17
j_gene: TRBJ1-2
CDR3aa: CASSPARTGGASYGYTF
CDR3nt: TGTGCCAGCAGCCCCGCTCGGACAGGGGGCGCCAGCTATGGCTACACCTTC

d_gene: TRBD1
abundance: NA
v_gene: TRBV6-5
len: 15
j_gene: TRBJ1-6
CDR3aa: CASSSPGQGGSPLHF
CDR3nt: TGTGCCAGCAGCTCCCCGGGACAGGGGGGTTCACCCCTCCACTTT

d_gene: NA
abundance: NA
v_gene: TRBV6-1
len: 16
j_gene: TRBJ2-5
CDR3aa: CASSDYPRGAVETQYF
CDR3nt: TGTGCCAGCAGTGATTACCCCCGGGGGGCGGTGGAGACCCAGTACTTC

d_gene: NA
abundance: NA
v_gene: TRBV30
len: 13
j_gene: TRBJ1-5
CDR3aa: CAWSGGDDQPQHF
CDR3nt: TGTGCCTGGAGTGGGGGGGATGATCAGCCCCAGCATTTT

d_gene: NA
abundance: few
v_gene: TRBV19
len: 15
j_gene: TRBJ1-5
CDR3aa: CASRLQGRGNQPQHF
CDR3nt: TGTGCCAGTAGGCTACAGGGACGTGGCAATCAGCCCCAGCATTTT

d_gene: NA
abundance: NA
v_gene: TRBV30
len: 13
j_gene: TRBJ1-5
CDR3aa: CAWSTGSNQPQHF
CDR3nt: TGTGCCTGGAGCACAGGGTCCAATCAGCCCCAGCATTTT

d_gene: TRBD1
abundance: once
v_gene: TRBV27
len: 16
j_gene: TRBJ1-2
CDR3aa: CASTLNLQGANYGYTF
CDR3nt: TGTGCCAGCACCCTAAACCTACAGGGGGCCAACTATGGCTACACCTTC

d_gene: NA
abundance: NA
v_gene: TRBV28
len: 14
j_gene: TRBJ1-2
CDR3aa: CASSLVQANYGYTF
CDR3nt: TGTGCCAGCAGTTTAGTACAGGCTAACTATGGCTACACCTTC

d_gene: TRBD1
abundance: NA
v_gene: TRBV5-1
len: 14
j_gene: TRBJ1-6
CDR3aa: CASSWDRVYSPLHF
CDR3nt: TGCGCCAGCAGCTGGGACAGGGTTTACTCACCCCTCCACTTT

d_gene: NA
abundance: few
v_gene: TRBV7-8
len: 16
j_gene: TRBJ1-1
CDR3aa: CASSLRTAALNTEAFF
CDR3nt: TGTGCCAGCAGCCTTCGGACAGCTGCCCTGAACACTGAAGCTTTCTTT

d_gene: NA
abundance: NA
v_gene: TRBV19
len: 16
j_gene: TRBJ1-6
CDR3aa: CASSPARDSYNSPLHF
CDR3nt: TGTGCCAGTAGTCCAGCCAGGGACTCCTATAATTCACCCCTCCACTTT

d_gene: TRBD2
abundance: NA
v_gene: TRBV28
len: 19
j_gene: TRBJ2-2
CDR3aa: CASSLVLRSSGGITGELFF
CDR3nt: TGTGCCAGCAGTTTAGTTCTGCGGTCTAGCGGGGGGATCACCGGGGAGCTGTTTTTT

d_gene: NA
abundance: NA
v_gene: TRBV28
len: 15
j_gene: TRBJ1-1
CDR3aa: CASIPWGETDTEAFF
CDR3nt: TGTGCCAGCATCCCGTGGGGCGAGACAGACACTGAAGCTTTCTTT

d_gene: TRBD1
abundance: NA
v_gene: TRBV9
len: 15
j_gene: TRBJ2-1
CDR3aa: CASSTHRGLYNEQFF
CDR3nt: TGTGCCAGCAGCACCCACAGGGGGCTCTACAATGAGCAGTTCTTC

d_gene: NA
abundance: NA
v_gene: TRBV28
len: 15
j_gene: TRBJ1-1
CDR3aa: CASRLPRGGLTEAFF
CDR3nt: TGTGCCAGCAGACTCCCGAGGGGGGGGCTCACTGAAGCTTTCTTT

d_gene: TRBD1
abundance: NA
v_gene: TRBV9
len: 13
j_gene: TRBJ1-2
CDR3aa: CASSDPTGIGYTF
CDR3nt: TGTGCCAGCAGCGACCCGACAGGGATTGGCTACACCTTC

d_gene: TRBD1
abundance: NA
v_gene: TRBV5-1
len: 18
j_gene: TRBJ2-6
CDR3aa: CASSLERQGIGGANVLTF
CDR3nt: TGCGCCAGCAGCTTGGAGAGACAGGGAATAGGAGGGGCCAACGTCCTGACTTTC

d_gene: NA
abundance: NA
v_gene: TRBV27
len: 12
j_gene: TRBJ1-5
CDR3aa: CASSRPGEPQHF
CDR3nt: TGTGCCAGCAGTCGGCCGGGGGAGCCCCAGCATTTT

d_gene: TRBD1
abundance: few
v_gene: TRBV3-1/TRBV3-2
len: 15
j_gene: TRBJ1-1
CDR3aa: CASSIQTGFNTEAFF
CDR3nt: TGTGCCAGCAGCATCCAGACAGGGTTTAACACTGAAGCTTTCTTT

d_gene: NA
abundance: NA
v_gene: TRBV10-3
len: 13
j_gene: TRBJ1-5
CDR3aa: CAISGTLNQPQHF
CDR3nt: TGTGCCATCAGTGGAACACTAAATCAGCCCCAGCATTTT

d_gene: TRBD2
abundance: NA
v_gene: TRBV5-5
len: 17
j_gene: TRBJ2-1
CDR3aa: CASSPWTSGGAANEQFF
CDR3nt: TGTGCCAGCAGCCCATGGACTAGCGGGGGGGCCGCTAATGAGCAGTTCTTC

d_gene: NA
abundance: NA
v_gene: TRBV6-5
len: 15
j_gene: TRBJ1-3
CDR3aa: CASSYSSLSGNTIYF
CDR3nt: TGTGCCAGCAGTTACTCGTCACTCTCTGGAAACACCATATATTTT

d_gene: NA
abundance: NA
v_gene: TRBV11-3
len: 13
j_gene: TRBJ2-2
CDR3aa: CASSLAGTGELFF
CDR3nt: TGTGCCAGCAGCTTAGCGGGGACCGGGGAGCTGTTTTTT

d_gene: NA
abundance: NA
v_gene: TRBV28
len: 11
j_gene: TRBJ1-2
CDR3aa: CASSLRGGYTF
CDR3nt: TGTGCCAGCAGTCTCAGGGGTGGCTACACCTTC

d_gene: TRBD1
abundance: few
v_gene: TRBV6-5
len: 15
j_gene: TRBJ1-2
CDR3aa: CASTEGGTGVYGYTF
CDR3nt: TGTGCCAGCACCGAGGGAGGGACAGGGGTATATGGCTACACCTTC

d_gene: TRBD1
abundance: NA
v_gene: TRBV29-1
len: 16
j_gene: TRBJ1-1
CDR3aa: CSVSGTGGFMNTEAFF
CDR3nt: TGCAGCGTTTCCGGGACAGGGGGTTTCATGAACACTGAAGCTTTCTTT

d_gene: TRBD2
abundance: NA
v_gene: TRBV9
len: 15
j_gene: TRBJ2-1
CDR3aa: CASSVEAGGYNEQFF
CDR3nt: TGTGCCAGCAGCGTAGAGGCGGGGGGGTACAATGAGCAGTTCTTC

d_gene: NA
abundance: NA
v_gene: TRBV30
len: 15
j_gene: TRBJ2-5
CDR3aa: CAWSVRWGEGETQYF
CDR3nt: TGTGCCTGGAGTGTACGGTGGGGTGAGGGAGAGACCCAGTACTTC

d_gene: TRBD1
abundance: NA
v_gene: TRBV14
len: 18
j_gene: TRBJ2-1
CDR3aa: CASSQVPDRAGFVYEQFF
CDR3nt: TGTGCCAGCAGCCAAGTACCGGACAGGGCTGGTTTTGTGTATGAGCAGTTCTTC

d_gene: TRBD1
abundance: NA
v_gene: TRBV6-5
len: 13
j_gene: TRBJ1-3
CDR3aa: CATRGPGLNTIYF
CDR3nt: TGTGCCACCAGGGGGCCAGGGTTGAACACCATATATTTT

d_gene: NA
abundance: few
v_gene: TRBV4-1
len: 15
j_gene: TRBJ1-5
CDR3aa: CASSQVQGYNQPQHF
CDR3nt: TGCGCCAGCAGCCAAGTTCAGGGGTACAATCAGCCCCAGCATTTT

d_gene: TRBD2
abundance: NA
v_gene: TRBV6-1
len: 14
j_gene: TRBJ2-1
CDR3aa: CASSEDRGSGGQFF
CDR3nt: TGTGCCAGCAGTGAAGATCGAGGATCGGGGGGGCAGTTCTTC

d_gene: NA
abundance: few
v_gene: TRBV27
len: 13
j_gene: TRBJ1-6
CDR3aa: CASRMPGGAILHF
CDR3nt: TGTGCCAGCAGGATGCCCGGGGGGGCCATCCTCCACTTT

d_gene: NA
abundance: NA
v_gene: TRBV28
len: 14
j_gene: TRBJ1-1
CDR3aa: CASSSGQLNTEAFF
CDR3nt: TGTGCCAGCAGTTCCGGACAGCTGAACACTGAAGCTTTCTTT

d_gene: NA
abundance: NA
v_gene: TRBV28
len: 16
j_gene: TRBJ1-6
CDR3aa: CASSLEQGNYNSPLHF
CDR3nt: TGTGCCAGCAGTTTAGAACAGGGCAATTATAATTCACCCCTCCACTTT

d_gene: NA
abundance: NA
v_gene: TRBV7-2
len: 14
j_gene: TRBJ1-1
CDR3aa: CASSPARNSVEAFF
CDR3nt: TGTGCCAGCAGCCCAGCGAGGAACTCAGTTGAAGCTTTCTTT

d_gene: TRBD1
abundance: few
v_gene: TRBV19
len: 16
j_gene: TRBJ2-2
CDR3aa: CASSTSDRGIAGELFF
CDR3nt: TGTGCCAGTAGTACCTCGGACAGGGGGATTGCCGGGGAGCTGTTTTTT

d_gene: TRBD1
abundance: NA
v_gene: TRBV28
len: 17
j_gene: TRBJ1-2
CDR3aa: CASSGFGADRGRRGYTF
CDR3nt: TGTGCCAGCAGCGGATTCGGGGCCGACAGGGGGAGGCGAGGCTACACCTTC

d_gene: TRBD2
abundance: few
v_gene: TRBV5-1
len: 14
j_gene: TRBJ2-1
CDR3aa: CASSDPSGVDEQFF
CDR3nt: TGCGCCAGCAGCGACCCTAGCGGGGTCGATGAGCAGTTCTTC

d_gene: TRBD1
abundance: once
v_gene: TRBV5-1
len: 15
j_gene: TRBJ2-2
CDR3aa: CASSLVTGGPGELFF
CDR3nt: TGCGCCAGCAGCTTGGTGACAGGGGGCCCCGGGGAGCTGTTTTTT

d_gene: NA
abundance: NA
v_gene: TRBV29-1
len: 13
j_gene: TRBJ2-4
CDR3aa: CSVVTQAKNIQYF
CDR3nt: TGCAGCGTTGTGACCCAGGCTAAAAACATTCAGTACTTC

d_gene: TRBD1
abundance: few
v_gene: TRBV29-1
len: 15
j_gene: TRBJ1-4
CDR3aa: CSVEIGRDREEKLFF
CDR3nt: TGCAGCGTTGAAATAGGTCGGGACAGGGAGGAAAAACTGTTTTTT

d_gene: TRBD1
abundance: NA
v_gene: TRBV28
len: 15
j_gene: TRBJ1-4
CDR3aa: CASSSGDRQTEKLFF
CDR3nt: TGTGCCAGCAGTTCAGGGGACAGACAGACTGAAAAACTGTTTTTT

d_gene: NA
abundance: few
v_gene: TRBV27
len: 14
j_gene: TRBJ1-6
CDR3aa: CASSGGLYNSPLHF
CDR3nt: TGTGCCAGCAGTGGGGGCCTCTATAATTCACCCCTCCACTTT